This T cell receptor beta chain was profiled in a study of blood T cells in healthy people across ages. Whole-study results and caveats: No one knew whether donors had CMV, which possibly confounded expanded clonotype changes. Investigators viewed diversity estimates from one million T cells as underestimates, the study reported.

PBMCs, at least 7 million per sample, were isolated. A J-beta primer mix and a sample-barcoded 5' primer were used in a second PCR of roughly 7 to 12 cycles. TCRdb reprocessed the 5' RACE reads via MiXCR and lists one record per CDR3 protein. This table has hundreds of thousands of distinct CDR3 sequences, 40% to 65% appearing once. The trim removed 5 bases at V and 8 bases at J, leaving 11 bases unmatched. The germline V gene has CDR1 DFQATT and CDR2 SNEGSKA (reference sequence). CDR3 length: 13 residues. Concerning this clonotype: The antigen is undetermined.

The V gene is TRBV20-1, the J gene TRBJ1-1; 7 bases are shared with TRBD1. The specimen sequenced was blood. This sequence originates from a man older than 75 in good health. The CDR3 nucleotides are TGCAGTGCTTGGGACAGCCCCGAAAGGGAAGCTTTCTTT. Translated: CSAWDSPEREAFF.